Shown below are 11 T cell receptor beta chains from a single sample sequenced in a study of PD-1 blockade in classical Hodgkin lymphoma (dated by TCRdb to the early 2020s). In the paper's terms, the time point label means: cycle 4 day 1 (C4D1), after around six weeks of nivolumab. All trial patients had relapsed after autologous stem cell transplantation, with cohorts A, B and C differing in prior brentuximab vedotin exposure. The method was the immunoSEQ multiplex PCR assay. The immuneACCESS repertoire file appears here via TCRdb, limited to in-frame rearrangements. These files lack a portion of the clones; in checked studies, under half of the deficit traces to unresolved V genes, and the cause of the others is not known. For this sample the table gives more than 20,000 clones, of which about 86% were detected only once. 6.2% of the sample is in the top ten clones. The sample consisted of peripheral blood mononuclear cells (PBMCs), taken before the fourth cycle of nivolumab. Every receptor here comes from a human donor with classical Hodgkin lymphoma.

In this sample, this clone turned up once. The chain recombines TRBV7-9 with TRBJ2-5; TRBD2 is a possible D gene (6 bases). This CDR3 is built from 13 residues. Per germline, CDR1 SEHNR and CDR2 FQNEAQ (reference sequence). With 8 bases removed from V and 5 bases from J, the gap between germline ends came to 15 bases. The CDR3 loop reads CASLGGVGETQYF. The CDR3 region has the DNA TGTGCCAGCCTGGGGGGAGTTGGGGAGACCCAGTACTTC. Drawing the rest from reference TRBV7-9 and TRBJ2-5, the complete variable domain is DTGVSQNPRHKITKRGQNVTFRCDPISEHNRLYWYRQTLGQGPEFLTYFQNEAQLEKSRLLSDRFSAERPKGSFSTLEIQRTEQGDSAMYLCASLGGVGETQYFGPGTRLLVL.

The V gene is TRBV4-3, the J gene TRBJ2-3; 7 bases map to TRBD1. Germline V gene data show CDR1 as LGHNA and CDR2 as YSLEER. The CDR3 is 16 residues long. J gave up 2 bases and V 3 bases, and 8 bases lay outside the gene matches. CDR3 bases: TGCGCCAGCAGCCAGGCGAGGGGGCTGGACACAGATACGCAGTATTTT. This gives the protein CASSQARGLDTDTQYF.

V and J are TRBV9 and TRBJ2-1, with a tentative D call TRBD1 (5 bases). Trimming stripped 4 bases from V and 4 bases from J, with 9 bases between. Germline V lookup: CDR1 SGDLS, CDR2 YYNGEE. The CDR3 is 13 residues long. The CDR3 loop reads CASSSDSYNEQFF. The DNA of the CDR3 is TGTGCCAGCAGCAGTGACAGTTACAATGAGCAGTTCTTC.

The genes are TRBV9 and TRBJ2-1; D might be TRBD2 (6 bases). CDR1 is SGDLS, CDR2 YYNGEE, per germline. CDR3 length equals 17 residues. Trimming removed 2 bases from V and 1 base from J, with 16 bases in between. The CDR3 DNA reads as TGTGCCAGCAGCGTTAACCTAGCGAGCGGGTCCTACAATGAGCAGTTCTTC. Translating gives CASSVNLASGSYNEQFF.

V and J are TRBV11-2 and TRBJ2-1, with D maybe TRBD2 (6 bases). CDR1 is SGHAT, CDR2 FQNNGV, per germline. Trimming shortened V by 4 bases and J by 14 bases, and 12 bases separated the two germline ends. The CDR3 is made up of 11 amino acids. The chain's CDR3 is CASSSTGSKFF. CDR3 DNA: TGTGCCAGCAGCTCGACCGGGAGTAAGTTCTTC.

This chain joins TRBV5-4 and TRBJ1-2, with a possible D match to TRBD1 (6 bases). The ends were cut back, 0 bases at V and 7 bases at J, with 10 bases in the middle. CDR3 length: 13 amino acids. Germline V gives CDR1 SGHNT, CDR2 YYREEE (reference sequence). The CDR3 here is CASSLVLGAGYTF. The CDR3 DNA reads TGTGCCAGCAGCTTGGTTCTGGGGGCTGGCTACACCTTC.

The chain has TRBV5-1 and TRBJ1-1, with D maybe TRBD1 (5 bases). The V gene lost 4 bases and the J gene lost 4 bases, with 17 bases spanning the gap. This CDR3 contains 15 residues. Per the germline V gene, CDR1 is SGHRS and CDR2 is YFSETQ. CDR3 coding DNA: TGCGCCAGCAGCCAAAGCCCAGGGAGACGCACTGAAGCTTTCTTT. Its translation is CASSQSPGRRTEAFF.

This chain joins TRBV18 and TRBJ2-7; D possibly corresponds to TRBD2 (5 bases). CDR1 and CDR2 (germline): KGHSH, LQKENI. The CDR3 is 14 amino acids. V was cut by 4 bases and J by 3 bases, with 13 bases left in between. CDR3 bases: TGTGCCAGCTCACTCCTGACGGGAAACTACGAGCAGTACTTC. It encodes CASSLLTGNYEQYF.

This clone was counted a few times. The rearrangement links TRBV30 to TRBJ2-1; perhaps TRBD2 as D (5 bases). The CDR3 contains 13 residues. Germline CDR1 is GTSNPN and CDR2 is SVGIG (reference sequence). V was shortened by 7 bases and J by 7 bases, with 17 bases between the two germline ends. The DNA for the CDR3 is TGTGCCTTCCTCAGAGCGGATTCTAATGAGCAGTTCTTC. It yields the protein CAFLRADSNEQFF.

The chain employs TRBV9 and TRBJ2-2; D gene uncertain. The germline gives CDR1 SGDLS, CDR2 YYNGEE. The CDR3 totals 14 residues. Between the trimmed V and J ends, which lost 3 bases and 3 bases, there was a span of 9 bases. CDR3 nucleotides: TGTGCCAGCAGCGGGCTGGGGTACACCGGGGAGCTGTTTTTT. Amino acid sequence: CASSGLGYTGELFF.

CDR3 nucleotides: TGTGCCATCAAAAACACCGGGGAGCTGTTTTTT. Encoded protein: CAIKNTGELFF. The rearrangement links TRBV10-3 to TRBJ2-2, with D uncertain. Trimming cost V 7 bases and J 2 bases, with 2 bases left between them. This CDR3 contains 11 residues. CDR1 ENHRY and CDR2 SYGVKD come from the germline V gene.